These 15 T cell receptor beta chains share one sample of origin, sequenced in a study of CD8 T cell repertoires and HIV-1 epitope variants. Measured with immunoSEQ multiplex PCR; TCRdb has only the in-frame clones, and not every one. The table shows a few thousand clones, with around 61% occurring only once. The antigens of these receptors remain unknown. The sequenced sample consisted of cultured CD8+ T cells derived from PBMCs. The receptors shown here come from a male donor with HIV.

The CDR3 is CASSFGPTGGTEAFF. In DNA, the CDR3 is TGCGCCAGCAGTTTTGGGCCCACCGGAGGCACTGAAGCTTTCTTT. V and J are TRBV5-1 and TRBJ1-1; D is uncertain. Germline V gene data show CDR1 as SGHRS and CDR2 as YFSETQ. The V end was cut by 5 bases, the J end by 4 bases, with 18 bases between. The CDR3 sequence is 15 residues long.

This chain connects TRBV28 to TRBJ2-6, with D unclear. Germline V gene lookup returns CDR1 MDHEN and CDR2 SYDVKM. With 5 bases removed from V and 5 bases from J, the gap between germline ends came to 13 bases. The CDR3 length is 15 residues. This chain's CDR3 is CASSLNLDRANVLTF. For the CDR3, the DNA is TGTGCCAGCAGTCTGAACTTAGATCGGGCCAACGTCCTGACTTTC.

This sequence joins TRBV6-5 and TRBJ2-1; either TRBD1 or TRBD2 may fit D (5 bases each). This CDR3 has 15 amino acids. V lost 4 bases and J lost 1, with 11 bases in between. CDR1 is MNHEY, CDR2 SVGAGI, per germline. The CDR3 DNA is TGTGCCAGCAGTTTCGAGGGGCCTTCCTACAATGAGCAGTTCTTC. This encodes CASSFEGPSYNEQFF.

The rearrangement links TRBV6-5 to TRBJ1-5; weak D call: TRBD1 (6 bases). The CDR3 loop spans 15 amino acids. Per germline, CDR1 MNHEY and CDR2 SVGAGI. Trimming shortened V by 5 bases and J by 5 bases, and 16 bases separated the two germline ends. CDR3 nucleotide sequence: TGTGCCAGCAGTGGGGGGCAGGGGATACATCAGCCCCAGCATTTT. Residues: CASSGGQGIHQPQHF.

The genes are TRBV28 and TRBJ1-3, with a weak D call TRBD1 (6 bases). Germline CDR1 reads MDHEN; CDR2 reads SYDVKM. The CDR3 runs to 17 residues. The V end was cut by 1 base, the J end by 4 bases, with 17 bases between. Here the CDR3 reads CASSLYQGHLEGNTIYF. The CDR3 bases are TGTGCCAGCAGTTTATATCAGGGGCATCTTGAAGGAAACACCATATATTTT.

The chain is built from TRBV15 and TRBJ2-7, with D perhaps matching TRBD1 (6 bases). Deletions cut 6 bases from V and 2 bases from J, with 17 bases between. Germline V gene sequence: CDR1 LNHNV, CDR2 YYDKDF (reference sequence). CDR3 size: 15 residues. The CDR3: CATSREQGAPYEQYF. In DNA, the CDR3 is TGTGCCACCAGTCGTGAACAGGGTGCCCCCTACGAGCAGTACTTC. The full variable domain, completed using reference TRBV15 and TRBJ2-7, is DAMVIQNPRYQVTQFGKPVTLSCSQTLNHNVMYWYQQKSSQAPKLLFHYYDKDFNNEADTPDNFQSRRPNTSFCFLDIRSPGLGDTAMYLCATSREQGAPYEQYFGPGTRLTVT.

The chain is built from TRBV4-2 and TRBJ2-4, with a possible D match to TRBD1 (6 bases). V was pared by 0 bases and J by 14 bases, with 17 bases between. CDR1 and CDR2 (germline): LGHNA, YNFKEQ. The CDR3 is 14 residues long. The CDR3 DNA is TGTGCCAGCAGCCAAGATAGAGGGCAGGGGATCAAGTACTTC. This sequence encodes CASSQDRGQGIKYF.

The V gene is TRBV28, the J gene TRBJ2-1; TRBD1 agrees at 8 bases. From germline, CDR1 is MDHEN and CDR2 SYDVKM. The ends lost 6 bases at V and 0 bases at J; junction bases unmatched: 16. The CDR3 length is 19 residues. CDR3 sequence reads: CASSETTGDGGSSYNEQFF. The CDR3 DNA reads TGTGCCAGCAGCGAAACGACAGGGGACGGGGGTAGCTCCTACAATGAGCAGTTCTTC.

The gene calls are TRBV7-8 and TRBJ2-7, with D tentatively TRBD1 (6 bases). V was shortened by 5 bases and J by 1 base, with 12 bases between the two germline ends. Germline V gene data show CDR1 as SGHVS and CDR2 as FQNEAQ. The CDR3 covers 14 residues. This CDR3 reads CASSPSTGSYEQYF. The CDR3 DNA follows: TGTGCCAGCAGCCCCTCGACAGGATCCTACGAGCAGTACTTC.

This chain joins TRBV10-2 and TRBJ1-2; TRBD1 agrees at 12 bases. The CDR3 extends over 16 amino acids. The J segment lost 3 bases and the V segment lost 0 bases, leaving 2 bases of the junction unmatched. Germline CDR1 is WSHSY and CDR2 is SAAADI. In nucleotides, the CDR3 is TGCGCCAGCAGTGAGTCCGGGACAGGGGGCTACTATGGCTACACCTTC. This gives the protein CASSESGTGGYYGYTF.

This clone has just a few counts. The CDR3 DNA is TGCGCCAGCAGCCAGGGAGACTCTCCCAACAATCAGCCCCAGCATTTT. This encodes CASSQGDSPNNQPQHF. The V call is TRBV5-1, the J call TRBJ1-5, with a tentative D call TRBD1 (5 bases). The V gene's germline CDR1 is SGHRS and CDR2 YFSETQ. Trimming took off 4 bases at V and 3 bases at J, with 17 bases between the two ends. This CDR3 has 16 amino acids.

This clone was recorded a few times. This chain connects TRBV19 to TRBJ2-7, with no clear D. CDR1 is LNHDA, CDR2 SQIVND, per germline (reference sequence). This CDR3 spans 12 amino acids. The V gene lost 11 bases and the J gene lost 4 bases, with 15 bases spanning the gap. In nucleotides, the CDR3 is TGTGCCGCTTCGGACGGATCTTACGAGCAGTACTTC. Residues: CAASDGSYEQYF.

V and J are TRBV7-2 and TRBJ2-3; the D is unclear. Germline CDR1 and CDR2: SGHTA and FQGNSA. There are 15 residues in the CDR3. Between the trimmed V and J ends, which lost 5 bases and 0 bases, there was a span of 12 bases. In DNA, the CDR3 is TGTGCCAGCAGCCCGGACCTCTTGAGCACAGATACGCAGTATTTT. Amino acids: CASSPDLLSTDTQYF.

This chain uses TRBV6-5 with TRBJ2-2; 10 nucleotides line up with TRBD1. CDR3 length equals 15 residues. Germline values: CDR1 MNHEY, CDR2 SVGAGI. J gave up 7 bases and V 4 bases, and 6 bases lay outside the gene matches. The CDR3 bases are TGTGCCAGCAGTTTGACAGGGGGCAGGAGCGGGGAGCTGTTTTTT. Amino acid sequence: CASSLTGGRSGELFF.

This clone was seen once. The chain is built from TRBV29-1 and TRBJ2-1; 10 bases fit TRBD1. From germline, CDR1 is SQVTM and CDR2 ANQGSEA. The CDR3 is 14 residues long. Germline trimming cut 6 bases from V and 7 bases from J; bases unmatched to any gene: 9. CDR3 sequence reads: CSVMGGTGENEQFF. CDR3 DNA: TGCAGCGTCATGGGAGGGACAGGGGAGAATGAGCAGTTCTTC.